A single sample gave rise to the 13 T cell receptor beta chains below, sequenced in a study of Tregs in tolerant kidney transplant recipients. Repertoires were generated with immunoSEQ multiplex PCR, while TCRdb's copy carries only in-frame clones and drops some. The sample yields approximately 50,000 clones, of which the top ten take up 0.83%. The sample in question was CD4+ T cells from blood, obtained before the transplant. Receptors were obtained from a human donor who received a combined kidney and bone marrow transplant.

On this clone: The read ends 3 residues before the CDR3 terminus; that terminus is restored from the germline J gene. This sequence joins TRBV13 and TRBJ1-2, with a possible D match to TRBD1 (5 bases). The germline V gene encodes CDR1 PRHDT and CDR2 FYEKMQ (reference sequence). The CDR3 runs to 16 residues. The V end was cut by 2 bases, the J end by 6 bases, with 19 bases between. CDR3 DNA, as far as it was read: TGTGCCAGCAGCTTATGGACCAGGGTGGCTAAGGATGGC. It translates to CASSLWTRVAKDG. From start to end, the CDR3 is CASSLWTRVAKDGYTF.

This CDR3 reads CASSVTASSTDTQYF. CDR3 bases read: TGTGCCAGCAGCGTGACAGCCTCTAGCACAGATACG. This chain connects TRBV5-6 to TRBJ2-3, with D tentatively TRBD1 (5 bases). The read terminates 3 residues ahead of where the CDR3 ends, so the germline J gene completes it. V was trimmed by 4 bases and J by 0 bases, leaving 12 bases between them. Germline V gene data show CDR1 as SGHDT and CDR2 as YYEEEE. This CDR3 spans 15 amino acids.

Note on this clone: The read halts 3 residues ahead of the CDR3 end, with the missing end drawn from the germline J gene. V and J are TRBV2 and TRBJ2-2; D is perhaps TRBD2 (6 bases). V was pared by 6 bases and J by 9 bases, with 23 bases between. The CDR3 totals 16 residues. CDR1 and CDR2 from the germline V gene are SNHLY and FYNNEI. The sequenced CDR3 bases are TGTGCCAGCAGGGCCCCGTGGCTAGCGTCCTCCAGGGAG. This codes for CASRAPWLASSRE. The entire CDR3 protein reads CASRAPWLASSRELFF. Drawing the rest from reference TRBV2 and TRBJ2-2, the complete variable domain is EPEVTQTPSHQVTQMGQEVILRCVPISNHLYFYWYRQILGQKVEFLVSFYNNEISEKSEIFDDQFSVERPDGSNFTLKIRSTKLEDSAMYFCASRAPWLASSRELFFGEGSRLTVL.

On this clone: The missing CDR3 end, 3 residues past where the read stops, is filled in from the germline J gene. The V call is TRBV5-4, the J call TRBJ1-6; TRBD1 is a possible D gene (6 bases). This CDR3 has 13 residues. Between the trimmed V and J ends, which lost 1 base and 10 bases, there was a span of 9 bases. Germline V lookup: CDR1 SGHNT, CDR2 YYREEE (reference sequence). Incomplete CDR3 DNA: TGTGCCAGCAGCTTGCGGGGGGCCTCACCC. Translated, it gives CASSLRGASP. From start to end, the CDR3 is CASSLRGASPLHF. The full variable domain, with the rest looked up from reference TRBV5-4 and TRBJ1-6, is ETGVTQSPTHLIKTRGQQVTLRCSSQSGHNTVSWYQQALGQGPQFIFQYYREEENGRGNFPPRFSGLQFPNYSSELNVNALELDDSALYLCASSLRGASPLHFGNGTRLTVT.

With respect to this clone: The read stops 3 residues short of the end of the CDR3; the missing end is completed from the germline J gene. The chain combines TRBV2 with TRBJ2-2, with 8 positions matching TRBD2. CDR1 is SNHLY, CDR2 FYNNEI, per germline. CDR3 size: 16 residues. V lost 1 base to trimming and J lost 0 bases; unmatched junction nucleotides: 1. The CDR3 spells CASSEEGLANTGELFF. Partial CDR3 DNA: TGTGCCAGCAGTGAAGAGGGACTAGCGAACACCGGGGAG.

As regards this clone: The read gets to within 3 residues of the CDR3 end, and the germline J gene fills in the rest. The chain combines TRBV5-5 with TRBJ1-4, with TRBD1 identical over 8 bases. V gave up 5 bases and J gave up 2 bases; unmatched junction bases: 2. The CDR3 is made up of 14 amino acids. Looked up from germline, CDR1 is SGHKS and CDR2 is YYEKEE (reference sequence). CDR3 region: CASRRTGTNEKLFF. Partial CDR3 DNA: TGTGCCAGCAGGCGGACAGGGACTAATGAAAAA.

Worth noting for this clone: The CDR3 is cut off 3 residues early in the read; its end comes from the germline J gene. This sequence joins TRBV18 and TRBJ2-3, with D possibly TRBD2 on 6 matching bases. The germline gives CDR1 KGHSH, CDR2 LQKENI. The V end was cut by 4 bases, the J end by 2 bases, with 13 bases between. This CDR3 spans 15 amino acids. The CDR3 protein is CASSQAGHNTDTQYF. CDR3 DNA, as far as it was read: TGTGCCAGCTCACAGGCGGGGCATAACACAGATACG.

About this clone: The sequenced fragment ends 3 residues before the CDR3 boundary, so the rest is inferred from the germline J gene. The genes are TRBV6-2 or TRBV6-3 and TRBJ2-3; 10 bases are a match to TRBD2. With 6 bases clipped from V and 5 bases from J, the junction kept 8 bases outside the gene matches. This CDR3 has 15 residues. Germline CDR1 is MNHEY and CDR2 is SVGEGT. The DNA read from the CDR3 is TGTGCCAGCAGCCCCAGGGGACTAGCGCTAGATACG. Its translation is CASSPRGLALDT. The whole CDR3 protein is CASSPRGLALDTQYF.

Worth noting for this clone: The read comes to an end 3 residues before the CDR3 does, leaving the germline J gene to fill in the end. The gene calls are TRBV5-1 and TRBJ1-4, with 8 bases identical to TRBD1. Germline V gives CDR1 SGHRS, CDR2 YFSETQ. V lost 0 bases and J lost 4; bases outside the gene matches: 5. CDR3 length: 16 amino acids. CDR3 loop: CASSLDPQGVNEKLFF. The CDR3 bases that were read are TGCGCCAGCAGCTTGGACCCACAGGGGGTTAATGAAAAA.

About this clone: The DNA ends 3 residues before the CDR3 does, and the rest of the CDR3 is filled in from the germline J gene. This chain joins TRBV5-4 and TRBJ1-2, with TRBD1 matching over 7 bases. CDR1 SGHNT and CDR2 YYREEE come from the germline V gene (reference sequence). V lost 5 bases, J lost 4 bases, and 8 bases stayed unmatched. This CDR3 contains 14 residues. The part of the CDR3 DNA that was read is TGTGCCAGCAGACCACAGGGGCCGACCTATGGC. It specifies CASRPQGPTYG. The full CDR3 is CASRPQGPTYGYTF.

This CDR3 is CASSPDGGPGNTIYF. CDR3 DNA (partial): TGTGCCAGCTCACCAGACGGGGGACCGGGAAACACC. The V and J genes are TRBV18 and TRBJ1-3; the D gene is possibly TRBD1 (5 bases). The read ends 3 residues shy of where the CDR3 ends; the end is completed using the germline J gene. Germline CDR1 KGHSH, CDR2 LQKENI. V was shortened by 2 bases and J by 4 bases, with 12 bases between the two germline ends. The CDR3 has 15 residues.

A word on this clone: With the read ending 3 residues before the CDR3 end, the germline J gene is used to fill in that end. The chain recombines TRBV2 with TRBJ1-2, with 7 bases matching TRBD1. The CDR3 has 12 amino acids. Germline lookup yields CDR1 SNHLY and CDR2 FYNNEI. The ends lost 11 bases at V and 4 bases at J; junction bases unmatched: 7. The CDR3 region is CAGRDRVYGYTF. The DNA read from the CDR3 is TGTGCCGGGCGGGACAGAGTCTATGGC.

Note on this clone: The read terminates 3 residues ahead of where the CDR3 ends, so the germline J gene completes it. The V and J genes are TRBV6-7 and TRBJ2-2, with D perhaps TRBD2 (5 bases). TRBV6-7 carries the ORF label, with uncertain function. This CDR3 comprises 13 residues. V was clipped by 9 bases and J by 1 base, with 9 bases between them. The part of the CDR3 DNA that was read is TGTGCCAGGACTACAAAGAACACCGGGGAG. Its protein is CARTTKNTGE. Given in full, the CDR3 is CARTTKNTGELFF.